The present TCR beta chain was sequenced within a study of cytomegalovirus exposure and HLA in healthy donors. In the study overall: One earlier analysis, a look at about 179 million T cells, found 117 million unique TCR beta sequences.

The germline CDR1 and CDR2 sequences are MNHEY and SMNVEV (reference sequence). The CDR3 runs to 16 residues. With 60 Vbeta and 13 Jbeta primers, the PCR was carried out. In the original workflow: In a later analysis, of roughly 83 million unique beta chains, about 12 million appeared in at least two donors. This table comes from immunoSEQ multiplex PCR, and its TCRdb copy is limited to in-frame clones, with some not included. V, J and clone size reflect that table, while D and trimming were determined from the DNA. The profile shows 59,000 or so clones, approximately 83% of them singletons. The V gene is TRBV27, the J gene TRBJ2-5; TRBD2 agrees at 9 bases. The J call may be in error: the DNA end matches TRBJ2-7 better. Sequenced sample: PBMCs. The TCR was taken from a female donor in good health and CMV-seronegative. The CDR3 DNA is TGTGCCAGCAGTTTATCGCGGGGGGGGCTTCGCTACGAGCAGTACTTC. It translates to CASSLSRGGLRYEQYF.